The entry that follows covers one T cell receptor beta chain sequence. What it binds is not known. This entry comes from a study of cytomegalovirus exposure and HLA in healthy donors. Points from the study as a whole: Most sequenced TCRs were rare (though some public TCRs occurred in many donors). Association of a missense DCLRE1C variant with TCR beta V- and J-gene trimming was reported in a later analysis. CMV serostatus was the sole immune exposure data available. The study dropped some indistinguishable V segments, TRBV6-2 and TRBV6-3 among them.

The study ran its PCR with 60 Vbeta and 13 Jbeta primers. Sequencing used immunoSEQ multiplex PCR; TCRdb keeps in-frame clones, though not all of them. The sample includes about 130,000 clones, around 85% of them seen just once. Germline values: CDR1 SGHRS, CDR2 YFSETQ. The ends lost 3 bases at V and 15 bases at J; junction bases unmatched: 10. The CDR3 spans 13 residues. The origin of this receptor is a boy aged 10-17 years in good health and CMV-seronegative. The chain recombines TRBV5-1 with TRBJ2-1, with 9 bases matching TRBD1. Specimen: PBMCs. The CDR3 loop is CASSSDLQGARFF. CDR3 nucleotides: TGCGCCAGCAGCTCCGACTTACAGGGGGCGCGGTTCTTC. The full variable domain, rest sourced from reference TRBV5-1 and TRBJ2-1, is KAGVTQTPRYLIKTRGQQVTLSCSPISGHRSVSWYQQTPGQGLQFLFEYFSETQRNKGNFPGRFSGRQFSNSRSEMNVSTLELGDSALYLCASSSDLQGARFFGPGTRLTVL.